This TCR beta chain came from a study of human T cells and chemical hapten exposure. The CDR3 is 14 residues long. The ends lost 4 bases at V and 2 bases at J; junction bases unmatched: 5. CDR1 is SGHRS and CDR2 is YFSETQ in the germline V gene. The time point denotes: pre-sensitization, week 0. Treatment defined: therapeutic diphenylcyclopropenone sensitization with weekly scalp DPC. Original methodology: Counting gave a median of roughly 97,000 TCRs per sample, with values ranging from about 23,224 to 690,600. TCRdb reprocessed the RACE reads with MiXCR, giving one entry per CDR3 protein. TCRdb's processing, not the authors' own work, is the source of the V and J calls. This repertoire shows 200,000 to 300,000 distinct CDR3 sequences, 7% to 10% found once; its top ten account for over 2%. This clonotype was seen only a few times.

The sequence derives from a woman in her forties with alopecia areata. Some clones in this sample may be carry-over from other donors' samples. The source material was whole blood, sampled in connection with sensitization to the hapten diphenylcyclopropenone (DPC). This chain connects TRBV5-1 to TRBJ1-2, with 7 bases identical to TRBD1. CDR3: CASSLQQGNYGYTF. The CDR3 nucleotides are TGCGCCAGCAGCCTACAACAGGGGAACTATGGCTACACCTTC.